These T cell receptor beta chains were read from a single sample in a study of cytomegalovirus exposure and HLA in healthy donors. The method was immunoSEQ multiplex PCR; TCRdb's version includes in-frame clones alone and lacks a portion of them. The sample yields 150,000 to 200,000 clones, around 92% seen once. The sequencing input was PBMCs. The receptors were sampled from a woman between 18 and 30 years old in good health and CMV-seropositive. Each CDR3 is given with its conserved first and last residue. D genes are given only for firm matches. Only part of the rows carry a size: once, few, many, or a class if the clone is expanded.

NA,TRBJ2-5,NA,TRBV29-1,CSGGEETQYF,TGCAGCGGGGGGGAAGAGACCCAGTACTTC
NA,TRBJ1-5,NA,TRBV28,CASRPQGQPQHF,TGTGCCAGCAGGCCACAGGGACAGCCCCAGCATTTT
NA,TRBJ1-4,TRBD1,TRBV5-4,CASSQGQGYEKLFF,TGTGCCAGCAGCCAGGGACAGGGGTATGAAAAACTGTTTTTT
NA,TRBJ1-5,NA,TRBV5-6,CASSYGEQGNNQPQHF,TGTGCCAGCAGCTACGGGGAACAGGGAAACAATCAGCCCCAGCATTTT
NA,TRBJ2-3,NA,TRBV11-3,CASSLSIWGVQSTDTQYF,TGTGCCAGCAGCTTATCGATTTGGGGGGTCCAAAGCACAGATACGCAGTATTTT
NA,TRBJ2-7,TRBD2,TRBV2,CASTRLAGGPNEQYF,TGTGCCAGCACTCGACTAGCGGGAGGGCCAAACGAGCAGTACTTC
NA,TRBJ1-1,NA,TRBV5-6,CASSFEGVNTEAFF,TGTGCCAGCAGCTTCGAGGGTGTGAACACTGAAGCTTTCTTT
NA,TRBJ1-2,NA,TRBV7-9,CASSLALAGLGYTF,TGTGCCAGCAGCTTAGCGCTTGCAGGGCTCGGCTACACCTTC
NA,TRBJ2-2,TRBD2,TRBV19,CASALAGDNTGELFF,TGTGCCAGTGCATTAGCGGGAGATAACACCGGGGAGCTGTTTTTT
NA,TRBJ2-1,NA,TRBV11-3,CASSLGAGSYNEQFF,TGTGCCAGCAGCTTAGGGGCCGGCTCCTACAATGAGCAGTTCTTC
NA,TRBJ1-4,NA,TRBV6-1,CASSGWGDEKLFF,TGTGCCAGCAGTGGGTGGGGGGATGAAAAACTGTTTTTT
NA,TRBJ2-7,NA,TRBV4-1,CASSQENWSNYEQYF,TGCGCCAGCAGCCAAGAAAACTGGTCAAACTACGAGCAGTACTTC
few,TRBJ2-7,NA,TRBV2,CASSDSLVYEQYF,TGTGCCAGCAGTGATTCACTAGTTTACGAGCAGTACTTC
NA,TRBJ2-7,NA,TRBV13,CASSLGAGKLVSEQYF,TGTGCCAGCAGCTTAGGGGCCGGGAAGCTAGTAAGCGAGCAGTACTTC
few,TRBJ1-2,NA,TRBV29-1,CSVVKLVQGYGYTF,TGCAGCGTTGTAAAGCTGGTACAGGGATATGGCTACACCTTC
once,TRBJ2-5,TRBD1,TRBV29-1,CSLQGAGETQYF,TGCAGCTTACAGGGGGCGGGTGAGACCCAGTACTTC
NA,TRBJ1-5,TRBD1,TRBV11-2,CASSLGTGWGQPQHF,TGTGCCAGCAGCTTAGGGACAGGGTGGGGACAGCCCCAGCATTTT
NA,TRBJ2-7,TRBD2,TRBV28,CASRPTSGGTYEQYF,TGTGCCAGCAGGCCCACTAGCGGGGGGACCTACGAGCAGTACTTC
NA,TRBJ1-1,TRBD1,TRBV4-1,CASSQKMGQTDTEAFF,TGCGCCAGCAGCCAGAAGATGGGACAGACGGACACTGAAGCTTTCTTT
few,TRBJ2-7,NA,TRBV7-6,CASSLGPSSYEQYF,TGTGCCAGCAGCTTAGGGCCCAGCTCCTACGAGCAGTACTTC
once,TRBJ1-1,NA,TRBV6-6,CASTEGLAKTEAFF,TGTGCCAGCACAGAGGGACTTGCGAAAACTGAAGCTTTCTTT
NA,TRBJ2-7,NA,TRBV18,CASSPRDMGVDEQYF,TGTGCCAGCTCACCCCGCGACATGGGCGTAGACGAGCAGTACTTC
NA,TRBJ1-1,NA,TRBV10-3,CAIRGAGDTEAFF,TGTGCCATCCGGGGGGCTGGGGATACTGAAGCTTTCTTT
NA,TRBJ2-7,NA,TRBV28,CASSSTSTGPYEQYF,TGTGCCAGCAGTTCAACCTCGACAGGACCCTACGAGCAGTACTTC
NA,TRBJ1-4,NA,TRBV7-2,CASSLGWGGDEKLFF,TGTGCCAGCAGCTTAGGGTGGGGAGGGGATGAAAAACTGTTTTTT
NA,TRBJ2-1,TRBD2,TRBV29-1,CSVTPASGSGQFF,TGCAGCGTCACTCCAGCTAGCGGCTCGGGGCAGTTCTTC
NA,TRBJ2-4,NA,TRBV14,CASSQGTVTNIQYF,TGTGCCAGCAGCCAAGGGACAGTAACCAACATTCAGTACTTC
NA,TRBJ2-1,TRBD2,TRBV19,CASRLAGPYNEQFF,TGTGCCAGTCGACTAGCGGGCCCTTACAATGAGCAGTTCTTC
NA,TRBJ2-5,NA,TRBV18,CASSPMTGQETQYF,TGTGCCAGCTCACCCATGACCGGGCAAGAGACCCAGTACTTC
NA,TRBJ1-2,NA,TRBV30,CAWSSRSGYGGYTF,TGTGCCTGGAGTTCAAGATCGGGGTATGGCGGCTACACCTTC
NA,TRBJ1-2,NA,TRBV2,CASSAVSGYYGYTF,TGTGCCAGCAGTGCTGTATCAGGCTACTATGGCTACACCTTC
NA,TRBJ1-3,NA,TRBV14,CASSQDGGRGSGNTIYF,TGTGCCAGCAGCCAAGATGGAGGGAGGGGGTCGGGAAACACCATATATTTT
few,TRBJ1-1,NA,TRBV15,CATSRDLGVKNTEAFF,TGTGCCACCAGCAGAGATCTAGGGGTGAAGAACACTGAAGCTTTCTTT
NA,TRBJ1-2,NA,TRBV30,CAWSPGNYGYTF,TGTGCCTGGAGTCCAGGGAACTATGGCTACACCTTC
once,TRBJ2-7,TRBD1,TRBV4-2,CASSQGDSTYEQYF,TGTGCCAGCAGCCAAGGGGACAGCACCTACGAGCAGTACTTC
NA,TRBJ2-5,TRBD2,TRBV7-2,CASSTLGLAMLETQYF,TGTGCCAGCAGCACTCTAGGACTAGCCATGCTTGAGACCCAGTACTTC
NA,TRBJ1-2,NA,TRBV14,CASSQDRGGRGGYTF,TGTGCCAGCAGCCAAGATCGGGGTGGGCGCGGTGGCTACACCTTC
NA,TRBJ2-1,TRBD2,TRBV4-1,CASNVVSGGGEQFF,TGCGCCAGCAACGTCGTTAGCGGGGGAGGGGAGCAGTTCTTC
NA,TRBJ1-5,TRBD1,TRBV19,CASERGHSGNQPQHF,TGTGCCAGTGAGAGGGGGCATTCTGGCAATCAGCCCCAGCATTTT
NA,TRBJ2-1,TRBD2,TRBV27,CASSLISGSFGDEQFF,TGTGCCAGCAGTTTAATTAGCGGGAGTTTCGGGGATGAGCAGTTCTTC
NA,TRBJ2-3,NA,TRBV10-2,CASKKRLEGASTDTQYF,TGCGCCAGCAAAAAAAGACTTGAGGGTGCTAGCACAGATACGCAGTATTTT
NA,TRBJ2-5,TRBD2,TRBV7-2,CASSFGLAGAGETQYF,TGTGCCAGCAGCTTTGGACTAGCGGGAGCTGGGGAGACCCAGTACTTC
NA,TRBJ2-7,TRBD2,TRBV19,CASSAPRTSGSYEQYF,TGTGCCAGTAGTGCGCCCCGGACTAGCGGGAGTTACGAGCAGTACTTC
NA,TRBJ2-3,TRBD2,TRBV2,CASRGGGTDTQYF,TGTGCCAGTCGGGGGGGAGGCACAGATACGCAGTATTTT
NA,TRBJ2-1,NA,TRBV19,CASSITSLPYNEQFF,TGTGCCAGTAGTATCACTAGTTTGCCCTACAATGAGCAGTTCTTC
NA,TRBJ1-2,NA,TRBV11-2,CASKSAGLGYTF,TGTGCCAGCAAAAGTGCGGGGCTTGGCTACACCTTC
NA,TRBJ2-5,NA,TRBV2,CASSEGALQETQYF,TGTGCCAGCAGTGAGGGGGCCCTCCAAGAGACCCAGTACTTC
once,TRBJ2-3,NA,TRBV11-3,CASSSRQASTDTQYF,TGTGCCAGCAGCTCAAGACAGGCTAGCACAGATACGCAGTATTTT
NA,TRBJ2-7,NA,TRBV12-5,CASRIAGRSYEQYF,TGTGCTAGTCGGATCGCGGGACGCTCCTACGAGCAGTACTTC
NA,TRBJ2-3,NA,TRBV11-2,CASSSGYTDTQYF,TGTGCCAGCAGCTCGGGGTACACAGATACGCAGTATTTT
NA,TRBJ1-1,TRBD1,TRBV7-3,CASSVEGAMNTEAFF,TGTGCCAGCAGCGTAGAGGGGGCCATGAACACTGAAGCTTTCTTT